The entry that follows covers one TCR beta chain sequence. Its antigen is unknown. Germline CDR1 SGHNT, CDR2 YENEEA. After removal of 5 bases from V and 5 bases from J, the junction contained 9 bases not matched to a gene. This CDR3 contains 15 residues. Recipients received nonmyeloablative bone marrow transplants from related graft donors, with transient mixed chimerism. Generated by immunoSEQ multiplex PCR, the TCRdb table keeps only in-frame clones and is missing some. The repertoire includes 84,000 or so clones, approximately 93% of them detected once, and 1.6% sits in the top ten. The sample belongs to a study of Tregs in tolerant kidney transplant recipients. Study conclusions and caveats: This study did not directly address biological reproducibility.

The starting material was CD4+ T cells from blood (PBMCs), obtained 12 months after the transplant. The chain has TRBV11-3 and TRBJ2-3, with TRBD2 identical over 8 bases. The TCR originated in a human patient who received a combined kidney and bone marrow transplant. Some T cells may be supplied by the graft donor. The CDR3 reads CASSPGGGPLDTQYF. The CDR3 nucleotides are TGTGCCAGCAGCCCCGGGGGGGGGCCTTTAGATACGCAGTATTTT.